Below are 8 T cell receptor beta chains sequenced from a single sample in a study of CD8+ T cells in alopecia areata. Treatment: oral pan-JAK inhibitor, 5-10 mg twice daily. Sequencing used cDNA as its template, made by extracting RNA and reverse transcribing it. The protocol was immunoSEQ multiplex PCR, while the TCRdb copy is restricted to in-frame clones and leaves out a portion. The sample includes some 180,000 clones, 51% of them seen just once. The sample consisted of CD8+ T cells sorted from blood, taken at approximately week 51, from a patient treated with tofacitinib. Receptors originate from a human donor with alopecia areata.

The chain recombines TRBV15 with TRBJ2-2; D not resolved. Trimming shortened V by 6 bases and J by 4 bases, and 6 bases separated the two germline ends. Germline values: CDR1 LNHNV, CDR2 YYDKDF (reference sequence). The CDR3 length is 12 residues. Written as DNA, the CDR3 is TGTGCCACCAGGTTCGGCACCGGGGAGCTGTTTTTT. Encoded protein: CATRFGTGELFF.

The CDR3 reads CASSDGGSNQPQHF. CDR3 sequence (DNA): TGTGCCAGCAGCGACGGGGGTAGCAATCAGCCCCAGCATTTT. The chain is built from TRBV7-9 and TRBJ1-5; D may be TRBD1 (5 bases). Trimming cost V 5 bases and J 0 bases, with 8 bases left between them. Germline V gene sequence: CDR1 SEHNR, CDR2 FQNEAQ (reference sequence). There are 14 residues in the CDR3.

The chain uses TRBV29-1 and TRBJ1-4; the D gene is possibly TRBD1 (6 bases). This CDR3 contains 13 residues. Trimming took 5 bases from V and 5 from J, leaving 12 bases between them. CDR1 SQVTM and CDR2 ANQGSEA come from the germline V gene. The CDR3 DNA sequence: TGCAGCGTTCGGACAGTTGAAAATGAAAAACTGTTTTTT. Translating it yields CSVRTVENEKLFF. Complete variable domain (other parts from reference TRBV29-1 and TRBJ1-4): SAVISQKPSRDICQRGTSLTIQCQVDSQVTMMFWYRQQPGQSLTLIATANQGSEATYESGFVIDKFPISRPNLTFSTLTVSNMSPEDSSIYLCSVRTVENEKLFFGSGTQLSVL.

V and J are TRBV19 and TRBJ2-7; D may be TRBD2 (6 bases). This CDR3 region has 14 residues. V lost 3 bases to trimming and J lost 2 bases, with 11 bases between them. CDR1 is LNHDA, CDR2 SQIVND, per germline (reference sequence). The CDR3 DNA reads TGTGCCAGTAGTATCCGGGACTCAGCCTACGAGCAGTACTTC. As protein: CASSIRDSAYEQYF.

This chain links TRBV7-8 with TRBJ2-7; D might be TRBD2 (5 bases). This CDR3 contains 13 residues. Germline V gene lookup returns CDR1 SGHVS and CDR2 FQNEAQ. V was clipped by 7 bases and J by 7 bases, with 17 bases between them. CDR3 residues: CASTRPPGEEQYF. DNA for the CDR3: TGTGCCAGCACACGACCGCCCGGGGAAGAGCAGTACTTC.

The chain employs TRBV6-5 and TRBJ2-1; TRBD2 matches at 9 bases. Germline CDR1 reads MNHEY; CDR2 reads SVGAGI. Losses at the gene ends were 8 bases for V and 1 base for J; bases not matched to a gene: 3. The CDR3 consists of 14 residues. CDR3 nucleotide sequence: TGTGCCAGCGTGCGGGGGGGTTCCTACAATGAGCAGTTCTTC. Encoded protein: CASVRGGSYNEQFF.

The chain uses TRBV27 and TRBJ1-5; 7 bases align to TRBD1. In germline, CDR1 is MNHEY, CDR2 SMNVEV (reference sequence). The ends lost 5 bases at V and 13 bases at J; junction bases unmatched: 8. The CDR3 length is 12 residues. CDR3 DNA sequence: TGTGCCAGCAGTCCCCGACAGGGACTTCAGCATTTT. Amino acids: CASSPRQGLQHF.

This clone has only one observation. The V call is TRBV5-6, the J call TRBJ1-2; D is ambiguous. Trimming removed 0 bases from V and 8 bases from J, with 8 bases in between. CDR1 and CDR2 from the germline V gene are SGHDT and YYEEEE. The CDR3 extends over 12 amino acids. CDR3 sequence reads: CASSLGGSGYTF. CDR3 sequence (DNA): TGTGCCAGCAGCTTGGGCGGTTCCGGCTACACCTTC.